This TCR beta chain was retrieved from a study of PD-L1 blockade in urothelial cancer. Data came from immunoSEQ multiplex PCR; TCRdb stores just in-frame clones and leaves some out. The table has 30,000 to 40,000 clones, around 82% seen once. As to time point: pretreatment peripheral blood. The TCR comes from a man aged 55 to 70 with urothelial cancer. The sequences come from PBMCs, collected around atezolizumab (anti-PD-L1) treatment.

In DNA form, the CDR3 reads TGTGCCAGCAGCCCCACGCCCGGTGTTACCTACAATGAGCAGTTCTTC. Translation gives CASSPTPGVTYNEQFF. The V gene is TRBV11-2, the J gene TRBJ2-1; D uncertain. The CDR3 length is 16 residues. The V gene lost 5 bases and the J gene lost 2 bases, with 16 bases spanning the gap. The germline V gene has CDR1 SGHAT and CDR2 FQNNGV.